Listed below are T cell receptor beta chains from one sample, sequenced in a study of CD8 T cells in ankylosing spondylitis. TCRdb re-called the 5' RACE reads through MiXCR, storing one row per CDR3 protein. This table holds some 400,000 distinct CDR3 sequences, about a fifth found once. The sequenced material came from blood, either unsorted or a sorted T cell fraction (not recorded which). The source is a male donor with ankylosing spondylitis. Each CDR3 is given with its conserved first and last residue. A D gene is named only where the DNA matches it firmly. Clone size is stated in some rows and not others, as once, few, many or a class when expanded.

>few|TRBV5-5|TRBJ1-4|-
CASSLPEDGATNEKLFF
TGTGCCAGCAGCTTACCCGAGGACGGAGCAACTAATGAAAAACTGTTTTTT
>few|TRBV7-2|TRBJ2-7|TRBD2
CASSLSLSGAYEQYF
TGTGCCAGCAGCTTATCGCTTAGCGGGGCCTACGAGCAGTACTTC
>few|TRBV6-5|TRBJ2-5|TRBD1
CASSYNTPGQGETQYF
TGTGCCAGCAGTTACAACACACCGGGACAGGGGGAGACCCAGTACTTC
>-|TRBV3-1|TRBJ1-1|-
CASSQVPARGTEAFF
TGTGCCAGCAGCCAAGTCCCCGCGAGGGGCACTGAAGCTTTCTTT
>-|TRBV5-1|TRBJ2-1|-
CASRGGGRPGDEQFF
TGCGCCAGCAGAGGCGGAGGGAGGCCCGGGGATGAGCAGTTCTTC
>few|TRBV6-2/TRBV6-3|TRBJ2-7|-
CASSPIALRDYEQYF
TGTGCCAGCAGTCCCATAGCACTACGGGACTACGAGCAGTACTTC
>-|TRBV20-1|TRBJ2-5|TRBD1
CSARGGRYQETQYF
TGCAGTGCCAGAGGGGGCAGATACCAAGAGACCCAGTACTTC
>-|TRBV20-1|TRBJ1-5|-
CSARSTRQPYSNQPQHF
TGCAGTGCTAGGTCTACTCGGCAGCCGTATAGCAATCAGCCCCAGCATTTT
>-|TRBV5-1|TRBJ2-2|TRBD2
CASSKRILAGANTGELFF
TGCGCCAGCAGTAAGCGAATTTTAGCGGGAGCGAACACCGGGGAGCTGTTTTTT
>few|TRBV10-3|TRBJ2-7|-
CAISGTTYEQYF
TGTGCCATCTCCGGGACCACCTACGAGCAGTACTTC
>few|TRBV7-2|TRBJ2-2|TRBD2
CASSWREGSGELFF
TGTGCCAGCAGCTGGCGGGAGGGGTCCGGGGAGCTGTTTTTT
>-|TRBV11-2|TRBJ1-5|-
CASSNSRNQPQHF
TGTGCCAGCAGCAACTCCAGAAATCAGCCCCAGCATTTT
>-|TRBV28|TRBJ1-5|TRBD1
CASTPPGTGVFSRTNQPQHF
TGTGCCAGCACCCCCCCGGGGACAGGGGTTTTCAGTCGGACCAATCAGCCCCAGCATTTT
>-|TRBV9|TRBJ2-2|-
CASSVQAGYNTGELFF
TGTGCCAGCAGCGTACAAGCAGGGTATAACACCGGGGAGCTGTTTTTT
>few|TRBV4-2|TRBJ2-7|TRBD2
CASSQETSGRVEQYF
TGTGCCAGCAGCCAAGAAACTAGCGGGAGGGTCGAGCAGTACTTC
>many|TRBV3-1|TRBJ1-2|-
CASSHGRDMLYGYTF
TGTGCCAGCAGCCACGGGAGGGACATGTTGTATGGCTACACCTTC
>-|TRBV11-2|TRBJ2-5|-
CASSTQGIQETQYF
TGTGCCAGCAGCACACAGGGAATCCAAGAGACCCAGTACTTC
>-|TRBV20-1|TRBJ2-7|-
CSARDHRDSGYEQYF
TGCAGTGCTAGAGATCATCGGGATAGCGGCTACGAGCAGTACTTC